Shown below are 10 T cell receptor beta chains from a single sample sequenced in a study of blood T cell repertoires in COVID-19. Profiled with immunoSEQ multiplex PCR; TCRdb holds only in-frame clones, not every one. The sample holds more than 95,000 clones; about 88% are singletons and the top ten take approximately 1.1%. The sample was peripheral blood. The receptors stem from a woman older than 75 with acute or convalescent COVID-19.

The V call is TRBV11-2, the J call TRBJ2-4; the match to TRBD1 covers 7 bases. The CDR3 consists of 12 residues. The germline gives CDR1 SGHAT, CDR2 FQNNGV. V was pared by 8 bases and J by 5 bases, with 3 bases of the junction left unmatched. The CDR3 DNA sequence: TGTGCCAGCGGGCAGGGGGAAAACATTCAGTACTTC. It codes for CASGQGENIQYF.

The CDR3 is CASSRTSGEDEQFF. In nucleotides, the CDR3 is TGTGCCAGCAGCCGGACTAGCGGGGAGGATGAGCAGTTCTTC. The rearrangement joins TRBV3-1 (or the pseudogene TRBV3-2) to TRBJ2-1, with 12 bases lining up with TRBD2. The CDR3 is 14 amino acids. With 4 bases clipped from V and 8 bases from J, the junction kept 3 bases outside the gene matches. Germline V gene lookup returns CDR1 LGHDT and CDR2 YNNKEL (reference sequence).

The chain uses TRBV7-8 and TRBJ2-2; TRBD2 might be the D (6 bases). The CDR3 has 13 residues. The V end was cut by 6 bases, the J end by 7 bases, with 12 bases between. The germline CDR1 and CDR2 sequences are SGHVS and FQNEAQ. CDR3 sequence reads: CASSFAGGGELFF. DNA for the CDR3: TGTGCCAGCAGTTTTGCCGGGGGCGGGGAGCTGTTTTTT.

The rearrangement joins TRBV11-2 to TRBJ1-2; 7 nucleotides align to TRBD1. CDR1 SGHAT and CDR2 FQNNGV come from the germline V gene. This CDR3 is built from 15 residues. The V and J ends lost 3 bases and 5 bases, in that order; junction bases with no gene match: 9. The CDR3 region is CASSLNQGVLYGYTF. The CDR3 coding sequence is TGTGCCAGCAGCTTGAATCAGGGGGTTCTGTATGGCTACACCTTC.

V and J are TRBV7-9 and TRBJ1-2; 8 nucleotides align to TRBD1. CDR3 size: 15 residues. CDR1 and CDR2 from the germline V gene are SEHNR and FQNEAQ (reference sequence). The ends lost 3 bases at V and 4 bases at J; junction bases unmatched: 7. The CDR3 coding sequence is TGTGCCAGCAGCTTCGACGGGACAGGCATCTATGGCTACACCTTC. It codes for CASSFDGTGIYGYTF.

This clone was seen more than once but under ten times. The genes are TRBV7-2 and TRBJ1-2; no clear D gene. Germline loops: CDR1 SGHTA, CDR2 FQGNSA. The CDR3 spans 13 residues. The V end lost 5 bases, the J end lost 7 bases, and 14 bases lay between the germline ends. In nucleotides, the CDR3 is TGTGCCAGCAGCCGCGAATTGCCCTCTGGCTACACCTTC. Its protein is CASSRELPSGYTF. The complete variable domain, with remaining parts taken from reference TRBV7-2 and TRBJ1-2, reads GAGVSQSPSNKVTEKGKDVELRCDPISGHTALYWYRQSLGQGLEFLIYFQGNSAPDKSGLPSDRFSAERTGGSVSTLTIQRTQQEDSAVYLCASSRELPSGYTFGSGTRLTVV.

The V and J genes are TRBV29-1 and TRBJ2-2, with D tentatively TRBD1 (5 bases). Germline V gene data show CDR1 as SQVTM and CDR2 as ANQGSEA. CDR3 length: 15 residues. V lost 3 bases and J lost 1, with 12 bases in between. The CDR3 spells CSVDLSTENTGELFF. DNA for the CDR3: TGCAGCGTTGATTTGTCGACAGAGAACACCGGGGAGCTGTTTTTT.

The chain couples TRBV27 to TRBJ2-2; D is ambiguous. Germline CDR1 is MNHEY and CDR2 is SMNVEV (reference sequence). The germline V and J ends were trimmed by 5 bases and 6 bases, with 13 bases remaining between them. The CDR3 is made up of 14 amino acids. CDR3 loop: CASSVLVSSGELFF. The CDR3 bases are TGTGCCAGCAGTGTTCTAGTCAGCTCCGGGGAGCTGTTTTTT.

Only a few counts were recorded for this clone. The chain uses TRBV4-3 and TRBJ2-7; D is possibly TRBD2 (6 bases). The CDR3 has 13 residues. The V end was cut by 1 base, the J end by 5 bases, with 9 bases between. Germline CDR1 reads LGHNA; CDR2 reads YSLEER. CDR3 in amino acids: CASSQARGNEQYF. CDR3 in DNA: TGCGCCAGCAGCCAAGCCCGGGGGAACGAGCAGTACTTC.

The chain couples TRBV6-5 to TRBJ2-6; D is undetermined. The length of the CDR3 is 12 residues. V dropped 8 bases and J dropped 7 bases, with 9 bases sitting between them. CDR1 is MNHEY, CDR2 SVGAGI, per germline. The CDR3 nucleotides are TGTGCCAGCGGCCCCCAAGCCAACGTCCTGACTTTC. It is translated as CASGPQANVLTF.